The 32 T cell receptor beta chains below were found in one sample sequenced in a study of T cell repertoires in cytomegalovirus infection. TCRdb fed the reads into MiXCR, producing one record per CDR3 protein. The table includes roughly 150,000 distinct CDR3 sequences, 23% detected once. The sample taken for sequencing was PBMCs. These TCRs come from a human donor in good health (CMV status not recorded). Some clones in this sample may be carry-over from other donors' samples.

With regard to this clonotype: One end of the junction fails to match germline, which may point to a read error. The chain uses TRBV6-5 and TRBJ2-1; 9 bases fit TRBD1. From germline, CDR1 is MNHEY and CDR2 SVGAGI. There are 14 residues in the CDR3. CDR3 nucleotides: TGTGCCAGCAGTTTACAGGGGGCCTACGATGAGCAGTTCTTC. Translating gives CASSLQGAYDEQFF.

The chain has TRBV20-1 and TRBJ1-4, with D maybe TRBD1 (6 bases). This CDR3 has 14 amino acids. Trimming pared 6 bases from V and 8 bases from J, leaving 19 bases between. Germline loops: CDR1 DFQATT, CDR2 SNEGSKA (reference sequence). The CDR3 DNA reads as TGCAGTGCCCGTCCTGGCAGGGGTACAGAAAAACTGTTTTTT. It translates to CSARPGRGTEKLFF.

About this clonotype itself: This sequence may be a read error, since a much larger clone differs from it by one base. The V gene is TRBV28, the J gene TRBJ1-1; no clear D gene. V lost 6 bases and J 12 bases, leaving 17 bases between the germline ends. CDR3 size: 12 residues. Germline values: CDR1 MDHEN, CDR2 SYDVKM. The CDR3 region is CASRGPRQGTFF. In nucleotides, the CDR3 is TGTGCCAGCAGGGGTCCAAGACAAGGAACTTTCTTT. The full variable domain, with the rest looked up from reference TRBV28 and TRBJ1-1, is DVKVTQSSRYLVKRTGEKVFLECVQDMDHENMFWYRQDPGLGLRLIYFSYDVKMKEKGDIPEGYSVSREKKERFSLILESASTNQTSMYLCASRGPRQGTFFGQGTRLTVV.

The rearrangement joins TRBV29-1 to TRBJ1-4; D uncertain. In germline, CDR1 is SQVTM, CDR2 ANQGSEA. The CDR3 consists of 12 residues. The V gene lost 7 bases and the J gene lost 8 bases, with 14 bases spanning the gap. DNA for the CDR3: TGCAGCGCCTCGGGCAGAGAAGAAAAACTGTTTTTT. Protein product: CSASGREEKLFF.

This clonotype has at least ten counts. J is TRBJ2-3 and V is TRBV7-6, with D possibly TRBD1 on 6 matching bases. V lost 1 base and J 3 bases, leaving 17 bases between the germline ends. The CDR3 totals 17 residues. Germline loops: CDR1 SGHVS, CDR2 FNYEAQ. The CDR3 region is CASSLGPTFQGTDTQYF. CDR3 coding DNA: TGTGCCAGCAGCTTAGGCCCCACCTTCCAGGGGACAGATACGCAGTATTTT.

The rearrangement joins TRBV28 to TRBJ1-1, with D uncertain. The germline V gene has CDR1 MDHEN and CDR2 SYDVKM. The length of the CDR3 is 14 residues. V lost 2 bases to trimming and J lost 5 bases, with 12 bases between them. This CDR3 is CASSLPPGRTEAFF. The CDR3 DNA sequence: TGTGCCAGCAGTTTACCCCCCGGGAGGACTGAAGCTTTCTTT.

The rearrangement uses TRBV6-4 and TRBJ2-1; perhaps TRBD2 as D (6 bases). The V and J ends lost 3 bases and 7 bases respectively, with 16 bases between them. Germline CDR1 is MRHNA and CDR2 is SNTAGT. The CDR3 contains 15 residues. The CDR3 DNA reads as TGTGCCAGCAGTGAGGGAAGCGGGTATCGGAATGAGCAGTTCTTC. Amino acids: CASSEGSGYRNEQFF.

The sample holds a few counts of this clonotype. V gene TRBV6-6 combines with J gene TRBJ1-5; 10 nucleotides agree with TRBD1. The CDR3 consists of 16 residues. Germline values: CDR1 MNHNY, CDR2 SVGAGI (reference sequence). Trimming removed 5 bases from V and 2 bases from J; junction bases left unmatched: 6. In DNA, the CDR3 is TGTGCCAGCAGTCACGGGACAGGGGCGGGCAATCAGCCCCAGCATTTT. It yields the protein CASSHGTGAGNQPQHF.

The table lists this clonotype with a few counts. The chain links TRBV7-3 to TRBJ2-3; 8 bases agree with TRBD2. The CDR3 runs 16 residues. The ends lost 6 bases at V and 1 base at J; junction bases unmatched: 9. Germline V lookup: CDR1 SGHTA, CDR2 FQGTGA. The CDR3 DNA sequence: TGTGCCAGCAGTCCATCGGGGGGGGGAGGCACAGATACGCAGTATTTT. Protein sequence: CASSPSGGGGTDTQYF. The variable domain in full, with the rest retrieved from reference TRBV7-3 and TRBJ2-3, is GAGVSQTPSNKVTEKGKYVELRCDPISGHTALYWYRQSLGQGPEFLIYFQGTGAADDSGLPNDRFFAVRPEGSVSTLKIQRTERGDSAVYLCASSPSGGGGTDTQYFGPGTRLTVL.

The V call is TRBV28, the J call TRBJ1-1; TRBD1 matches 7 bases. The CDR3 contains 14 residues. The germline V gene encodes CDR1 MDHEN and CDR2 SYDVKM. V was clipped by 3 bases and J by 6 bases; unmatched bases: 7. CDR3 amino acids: CASSFDREVPEAFF. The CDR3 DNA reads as TGTGCCAGCAGTTTTGACAGGGAGGTCCCTGAAGCTTTCTTT.

The CDR3 region has the DNA TGTGCCAGCAGACCCTCAGGGGGTCCCGGGGATGAGCAGTTCTTC. This encodes CASRPSGGPGDEQFF. The rearrangement links TRBV12-3 or TRBV12-4 to TRBJ2-1, with 7 bases identical to TRBD1. Trimming removed 6 bases from V and 8 bases from J; junction bases left unmatched: 13. This CDR3 has 15 residues.

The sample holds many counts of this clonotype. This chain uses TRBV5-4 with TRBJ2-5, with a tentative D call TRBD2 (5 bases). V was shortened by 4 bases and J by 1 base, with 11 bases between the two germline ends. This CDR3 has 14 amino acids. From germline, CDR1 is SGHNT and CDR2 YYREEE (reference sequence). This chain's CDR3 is CASSTWTGQETQYF. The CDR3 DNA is TGTGCCAGCAGCACCTGGACTGGCCAAGAGACCCAGTACTTC.

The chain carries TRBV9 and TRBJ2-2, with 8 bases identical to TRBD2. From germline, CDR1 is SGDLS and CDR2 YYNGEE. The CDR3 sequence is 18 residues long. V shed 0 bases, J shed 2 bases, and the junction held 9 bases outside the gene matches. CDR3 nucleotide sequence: TGTGCCAGCAGCGTAGACCTCGGTAGCGGGGAAAACACCGGGGAGCTGTTTTTT. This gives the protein CASSVDLGSGENTGELFF.

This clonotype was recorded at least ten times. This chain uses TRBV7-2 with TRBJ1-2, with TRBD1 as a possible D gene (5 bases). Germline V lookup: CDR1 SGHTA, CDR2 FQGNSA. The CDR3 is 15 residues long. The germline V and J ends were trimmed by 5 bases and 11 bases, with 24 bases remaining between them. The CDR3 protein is CASSRTGRQYGGYTF. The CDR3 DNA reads TGTGCCAGCAGCCGTACGGGACGGCAATACGGTGGTTACACCTTC.

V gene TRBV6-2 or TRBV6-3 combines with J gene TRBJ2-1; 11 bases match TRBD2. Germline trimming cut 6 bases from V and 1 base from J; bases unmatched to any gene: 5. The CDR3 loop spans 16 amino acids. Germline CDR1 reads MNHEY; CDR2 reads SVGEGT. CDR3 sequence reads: CASSPGTSGSYNEQFF. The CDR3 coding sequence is TGTGCCAGCAGCCCCGGGACTAGCGGTTCCTACAATGAGCAGTTCTTC.

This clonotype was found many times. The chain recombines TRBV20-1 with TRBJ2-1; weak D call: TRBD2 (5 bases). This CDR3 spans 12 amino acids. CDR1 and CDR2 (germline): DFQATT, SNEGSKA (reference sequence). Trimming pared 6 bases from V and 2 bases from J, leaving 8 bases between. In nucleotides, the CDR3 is TGCAGTGCCCCGGGGACCTACAATGAGCAGTTCTTC. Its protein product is CSAPGTYNEQFF.

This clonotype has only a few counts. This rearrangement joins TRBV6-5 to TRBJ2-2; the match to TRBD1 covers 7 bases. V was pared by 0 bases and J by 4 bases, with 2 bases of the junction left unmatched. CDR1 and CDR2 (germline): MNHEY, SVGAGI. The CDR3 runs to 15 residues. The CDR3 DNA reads TGTGCCAGCAGTTACTCGAACAGGGGCACCGGGGAGCTGTTTTTT. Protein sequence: CASSYSNRGTGELFF.

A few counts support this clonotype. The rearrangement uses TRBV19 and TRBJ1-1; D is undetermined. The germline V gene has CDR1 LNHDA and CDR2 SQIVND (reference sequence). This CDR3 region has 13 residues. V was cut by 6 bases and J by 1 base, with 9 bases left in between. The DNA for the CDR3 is TGTGCCAGTAGCGAGACAACGAACACTGAAGCTTTCTTT. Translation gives CASSETTNTEAFF.

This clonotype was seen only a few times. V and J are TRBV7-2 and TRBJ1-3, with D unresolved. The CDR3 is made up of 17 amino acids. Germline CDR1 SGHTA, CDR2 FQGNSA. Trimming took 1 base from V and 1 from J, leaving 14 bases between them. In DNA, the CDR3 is TGTGCCAGCAGCTTAGGTTTGACTCCCAGGTCTGGAAACACCATATATTTT. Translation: CASSLGLTPRSGNTIYF.

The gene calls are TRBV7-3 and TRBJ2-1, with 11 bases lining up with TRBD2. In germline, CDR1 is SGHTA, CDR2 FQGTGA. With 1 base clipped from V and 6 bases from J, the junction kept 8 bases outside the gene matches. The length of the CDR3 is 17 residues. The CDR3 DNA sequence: TGTGCCAGCAGCTTAAGGGCTAGCGGGAGGCCGGGCAATGAGCAGTTCTTC. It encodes CASSLRASGRPGNEQFF.

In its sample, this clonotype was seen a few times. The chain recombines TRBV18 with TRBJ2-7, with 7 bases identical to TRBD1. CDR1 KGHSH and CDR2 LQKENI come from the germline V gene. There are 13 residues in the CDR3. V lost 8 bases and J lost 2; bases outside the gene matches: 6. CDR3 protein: CASAWDSTYEQYF. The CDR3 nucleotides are TGTGCCAGCGCCTGGGACAGTACCTACGAGCAGTACTTC. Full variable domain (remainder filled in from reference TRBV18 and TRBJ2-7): NAGVMQNPRHLVRRRGQEARLRCSPMKGHSHVYWYRQLPEEGLKFMVYLQKENIIDESGMPKERFSAEFPKEGPSILRIQQVVRGDSAAYFCASAWDSTYEQYFGPGTRLTVT.

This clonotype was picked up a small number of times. CDR3 sequence: CASSPRDRVEQYF. The CDR3 nucleotides are TGTGCCAGCAGCCCCCGGGACAGGGTCGAGCAGTACTTC. The rearrangement links TRBV5-3 to TRBJ2-7, with 9 bases identical to TRBD1. TRBV5-3 is placed among ORFs of uncertain function. V lost 8 bases and J lost 6; bases outside the gene matches: 9. The CDR3 runs to 13 residues.

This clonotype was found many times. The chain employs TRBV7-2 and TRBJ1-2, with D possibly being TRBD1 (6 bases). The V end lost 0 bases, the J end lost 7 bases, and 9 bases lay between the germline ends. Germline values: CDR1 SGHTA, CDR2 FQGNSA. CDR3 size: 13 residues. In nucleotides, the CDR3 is TGTGCCAGCAGCTTAGCACAGGGCCGTGGCTACACCTTC. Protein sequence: CASSLAQGRGYTF. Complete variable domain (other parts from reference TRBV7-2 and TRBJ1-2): GAGVSQSPSNKVTEKGKDVELRCDPISGHTALYWYRQSLGQGLEFLIYFQGNSAPDKSGLPSDRFSAERTGGSVSTLTIQRTQQEDSAVYLCASSLAQGRGYTFGSGTRLTVV.

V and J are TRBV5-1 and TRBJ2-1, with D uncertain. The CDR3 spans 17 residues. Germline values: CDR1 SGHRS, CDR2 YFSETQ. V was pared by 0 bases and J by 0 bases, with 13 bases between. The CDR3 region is CASSLDSGSYSYNEQFF. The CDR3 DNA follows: TGCGCCAGCAGCTTGGATTCTGGGTCTTACTCCTACAATGAGCAGTTCTTC.

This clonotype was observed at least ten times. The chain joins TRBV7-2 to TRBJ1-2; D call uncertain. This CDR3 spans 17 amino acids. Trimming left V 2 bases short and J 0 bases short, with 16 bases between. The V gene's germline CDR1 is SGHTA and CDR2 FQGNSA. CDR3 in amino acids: CASSLSSGMGANYGYTF. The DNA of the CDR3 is TGTGCCAGCAGCTTATCCTCGGGAATGGGAGCTAACTATGGCTACACCTTC.

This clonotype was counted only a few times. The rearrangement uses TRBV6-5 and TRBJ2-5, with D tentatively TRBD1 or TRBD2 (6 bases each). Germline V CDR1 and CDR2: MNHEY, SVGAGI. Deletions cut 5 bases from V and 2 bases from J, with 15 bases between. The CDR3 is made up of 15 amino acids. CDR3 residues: CASSISGALQETQYF. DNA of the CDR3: TGTGCCAGCAGTATCTCGGGGGCCTTACAAGAGACCCAGTACTTC.

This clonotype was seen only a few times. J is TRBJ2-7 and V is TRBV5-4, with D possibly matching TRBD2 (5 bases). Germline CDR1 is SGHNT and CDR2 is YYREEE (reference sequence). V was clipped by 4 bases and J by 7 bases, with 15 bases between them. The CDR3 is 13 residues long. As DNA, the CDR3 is TGTGCCAGCAGCCGACCGCCGGGGATTGAGCAGTACTTC. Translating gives CASSRPPGIEQYF.

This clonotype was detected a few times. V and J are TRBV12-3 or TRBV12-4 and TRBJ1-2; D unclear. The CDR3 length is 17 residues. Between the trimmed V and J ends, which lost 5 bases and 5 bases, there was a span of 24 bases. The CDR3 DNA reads TGTGCCAGCAGTCCCACCTCAGGTTTAAGGGCACAATATGGCTACACCTTC. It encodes CASSPTSGLRAQYGYTF.

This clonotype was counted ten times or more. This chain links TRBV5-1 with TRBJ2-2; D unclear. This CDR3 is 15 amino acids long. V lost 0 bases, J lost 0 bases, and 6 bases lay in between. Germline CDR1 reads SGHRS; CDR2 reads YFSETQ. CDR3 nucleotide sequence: TGCGCCAGCAGCTTGGGCTTTGCGAACACCGGGGAGCTGTTTTTT. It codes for CASSLGFANTGELFF.

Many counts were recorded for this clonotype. CDR3: CASSFRGGYTF. CDR3 sequence (DNA): TGTGCCAGCAGCTTTCGGGGGGGCTACACCTTC. The rearrangement links TRBV7-2 to TRBJ1-2, with a possible D match to TRBD1 (5 bases). The CDR3 is made up of 11 amino acids. Trimming took off 3 bases at V and 8 bases at J, with 7 bases between the two ends. Germline V gene sequence: CDR1 SGHTA, CDR2 FQGNSA.

The CDR3 DNA follows: TGTGCCAGCAACGTACGGGGTCTGCGTGACGGCGGGGAGCTGTTTTTT. This sequence encodes CASNVRGLRDGGELFF. This rearrangement joins TRBV6-6 to TRBJ2-2; possibly TRBD2 for D (5 bases). CDR1 and CDR2 (germline): MNHNY, SVGAGI (reference sequence). Trimming pared 7 bases from V and 7 bases from J, leaving 22 bases between. The CDR3 is 16 amino acids.

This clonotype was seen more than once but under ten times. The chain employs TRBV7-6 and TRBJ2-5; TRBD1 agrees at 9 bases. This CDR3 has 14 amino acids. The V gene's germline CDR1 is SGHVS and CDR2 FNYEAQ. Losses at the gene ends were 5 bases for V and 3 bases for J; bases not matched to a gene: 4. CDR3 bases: TGTGCCAGCAGCCGGACAGGGGAGAAAGAGACCCAGTACTTC. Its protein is CASSRTGEKETQYF.